Listed below are T cell receptor beta chains from one sample, sequenced in a study of blood T cells in healthy people across ages. TCRdb reprocessed the 5' RACE reads with MiXCR, giving one entry per CDR3 protein. The data hold hundreds of thousands of distinct CDR3 sequences, with 35% to 40% observed a single time. What was sequenced was blood. Receptors originate from a man aged 18-30 years in good health. The CDR3 runs from the conserved cysteine through the conserved F or W. A D gene is named only where the DNA matches it firmly. The size field is filled for only some rows; it gives once, few, many or a size class.

>TRBJ2-5|TRBV27|many|NA
TGTGCCAGCAGTCCTATTACAGAACAAGAGACCCAGTACTTC
CASSPITEQETQYF
>TRBJ1-2|TRBV4-3|NA|NA
TGCGCCAGCAGCCAAGATAGGAAGGGGCGTAATGGCTACACCTTC
CASSQDRKGRNGYTF
>TRBJ2-1|TRBV12-1|NA|NA
TGTGCCAGCAGCCCTAGCGGGGGGCCCAATGAGCAGTTCTTC
CASSPSGGPNEQFF
>TRBJ2-1|TRBV10-3|NA|TRBD2
TGTGCCATCAAGTCTCGGGAGGGTTCGGAAAAAAATGAGCAGTTCTTC
CAIKSREGSEKNEQFF
>TRBJ1-2|TRBV25-1|many|NA
TGTGCCAGCAGTGGGCCCAACTATGGCTACACCTTC
CASSGPNYGYTF
>TRBJ1-2|TRBV20-1|NA|NA
TGCAGTGCTAGAGCACCGGCCCTGGGAGGCTACACCTTC
CSARAPALGGYTF
>TRBJ2-3|TRBV4-3|many|TRBD1
TGCGCCAGCACCCAGAGGGTTAGACAGGGCAGCACAGATACGCAGTATTTT
CASTQRVRQGSTDTQYF
>TRBJ2-5|TRBV20-1|few|NA
TGCAGTGCTAGAGATTTTTCCTACCAGGGCGACCTGGAGACCCAGTACTTC
CSARDFSYQGDLETQYF
>TRBJ1-1|TRBV10-3|few|NA
TGTGCCATCAGTACGGCCGGGAACACTGAAGCTTTCTTT
CAISTAGNTEAFF
>TRBJ2-7|TRBV6-6|few|NA
TGTGCCAGCAGTTACTCCCAAGATTACGAGCAGTACTTC
CASSYSQDYEQYF
>TRBJ1-6|TRBV28|NA|NA
TGTGCCAGCACTGGTTCAGAGCTCCGTTCACCCCTCCACTTT
CASTGSELRSPLHF
>TRBJ1-1|TRBV7-9|once|TRBD1
TGTGTCAGCAGCTGGACAGGGGGTGAAGCTTTCTTT
CVSSWTGGEAFF
>TRBJ1-1|TRBV10-2|many|NA
TGTGCCAGCAGTGAGTGGGAGAACACTGAAGCTTTCTTT
CASSEWENTEAFF
>TRBJ2-1|TRBV15|few|TRBD1
TGTGCCACCAGCAGAGATCCTTTGAACAGGGGGCGTTACAATGAGCAGTTCTTC
CATSRDPLNRGRYNEQFF
>TRBJ2-1|TRBV12-3/TRBV12-4|few|NA
TGTGCCAGCAGGGGAGTTCCCTACAATGAGCAGTTCTTC
CASRGVPYNEQFF
>TRBJ2-4|TRBV27|NA|NA
TGTGCCAGCAGTTTATCAGGCGAGGGAAACGTGCAGTACTTC
CASSLSGEGNVQYF
>TRBJ2-1|TRBV27|NA|NA
TGTGCCAGCAGCGTAAACCCTTGGCAGTCGGATCCCAGGGCGCAGTTCTTC
CASSVNPWQSDPRAQFF
>TRBJ1-2|TRBV12-3/TRBV12-4|NA|NA
TGTGCCAGCAGTTTGAGAACAGCCGCTAACTATGGCTACACCTTC
CASSLRTAANYGYTF
>TRBJ2-1|TRBV27|NA|NA
TGTGCCAGCAGTTTATTGTGGGTTATGTCCTACAATGAGCAGTTCTTC
CASSLLWVMSYNEQFF
>TRBJ2-1|TRBV6-2/TRBV6-3|NA|TRBD2
TGTGCCAGCAGTCGGGGACTAGCGGGGGTCTCCTACAATGAGCAGTTCTTC
CASSRGLAGVSYNEQFF
>TRBJ1-5|TRBV20-1|NA|NA
TGCAGTGCTAGGGACATTAGGGGTACTAATCAGCCCCAGCATTTT
CSARDIRGTNQPQHF
>TRBJ1-5|TRBV20-1|NA|NA
TGCAGTGCTAGAAATATTCGGGGGCGAAATCAGCCCCAGCATTTT
CSARNIRGRNQPQHF
>TRBJ2-4|TRBV5-1|few|TRBD1
TGCGCCAGCAGCTGGACGACAGGGCGCGAAGCCAAAAACATTCAGTACTTC
CASSWTTGREAKNIQYF
>TRBJ2-1|TRBV27|NA|TRBD2
TGTGCCAGCTCACCCTTCTCGGGACTAGCGGCCGAGCAGTTCTTC
CASSPFSGLAAEQFF
>TRBJ2-7|TRBV7-9|NA|NA
TGTGCCAGCAGCGTAGCCCTCCTGGGCGAGCAGTACTTC
CASSVALLGEQYF
>TRBJ1-1|TRBV7-6|few|NA
TGTGCCTGCAGCTTAGAGGGCACAGCTTTCACTGAAGCTTTCTTT
CACSLEGTAFTEAFF
>TRBJ2-3|TRBV20-1|NA|NA
TGCAGTGCACCGCCGGGACCCCGGACAGATACGCAGTATTTT
CSAPPGPRTDTQYF
>TRBJ2-1|TRBV4-3|NA|NA
TGCGCCAGCAGCCAAGAGCCCGACAGCTCCTACGAGCAGTTCTTC
CASSQEPDSSYEQFF
>TRBJ1-3|TRBV7-2|NA|TRBD1
TGTGCCAGCAGCTTTCAGACAGGGGACTCGCATGGAAACACCATATATTTT
CASSFQTGDSHGNTIYF
>TRBJ2-5|TRBV4-3|many|TRBD2
TGCGCCAGCAGCCAATCTCTTCCGGGACTAGCACAAGAGACCCAGTACTTC
CASSQSLPGLAQETQYF
>TRBJ1-2|TRBV6-5|NA|NA
TGTGCCAGCAGTTACGGGGCAAGGGGGATATTAGGCTACACCTTC
CASSYGARGILGYTF
>TRBJ1-5|TRBV7-9|NA|TRBD1
TGTGCCAGCAGCCGAAACCTCGGACAGGGTGACAATCAGCCCCAGCATTTT
CASSRNLGQGDNQPQHF
>TRBJ2-5|TRBV6-6|few|TRBD2
TGTGCCAGCAGCCCCCTCTCGGGACTAGCGGCCGGGACCCAGTACTTC
CASSPLSGLAAGTQYF
>TRBJ1-5|TRBV20-1|few|NA
TGCAGTGCTAGAGATCAAGCCAGAAGAGATCAGCCCCAGCATTTT
CSARDQARRDQPQHF
>TRBJ2-3|TRBV7-9|few|TRBD2
TGTGCCAGCAGCTTTCTAGCGGGGTTATTTAAGGATACGCAGTATTTT
CASSFLAGLFKDTQYF
>TRBJ1-5|TRBV28|few|NA
TGTGCCAGCAGTCAACAGGAGCCCTGGGAGGAGAGCAATCAGCCCCAGCATTTT
CASSQQEPWEESNQPQHF
>TRBJ1-2|TRBV6-2/TRBV6-3|few|NA
TGTGCCAGCAGTGAACAGGGCGCTGGCTACACCTTC
CASSEQGAGYTF
>TRBJ1-1|TRBV6-5|NA|NA
TGTGCCAGCAGGGGAGGGGGGGCAACTGAAGCTTTCTTT
CASRGGGATEAFF
>TRBJ2-2|TRBV12-3/TRBV12-4|NA|NA
TGTGCCGGCACCTCCGGGACCGCGAACACCGGGGAGCTGTTTTTT
CAGTSGTANTGELFF
>TRBJ2-6|TRBV7-2|NA|TRBD1
TGTGCCAGCAGCTTAGAGGGGGCCTCTAGGGCCAACGTCCTGACTTTC
CASSLEGASRANVLTF
>TRBJ1-5|TRBV7-2|many|NA
TGTGCCAGCAGCTCAGACATAAATCAGCCCCAGCATTTT
CASSSDINQPQHF
>TRBJ2-7|TRBV14|NA|NA
TGTGCCAGCAGCCTCGGTGTAGTTCGGTACTTC
CASSLGVVRYF
>TRBJ2-5|TRBV7-6|NA|NA
TGTGCCAGCAGCTTGGGCACGGGACTCCAGGGGGCCCAGTACTTC
CASSLGTGLQGAQYF
>TRBJ2-7|TRBV10-3|many|NA
TGTGCCATCAGTGAGTCGGGCCGACCCTCCTACGAGCAGTACTTC
CAISESGRPSYEQYF
>TRBJ2-3|TRBV12-3/TRBV12-4|NA|NA
TGTGCCAGCAGTCCCTTTGGACAGCCCGCAGATACGCAGTATTTT
CASSPFGQPADTQYF
>TRBJ1-2|TRBV12-3/TRBV12-4|many|NA
TGTGCCAGCAGCCCGGGGACGGCGGTCTATGGCTACACCTTC
CASSPGTAVYGYTF
>TRBJ2-6|TRBV5-1|NA|NA
TGCGCCAGCGGCTTAGAAGGAACTGGGGCCAACGTCCTGACTTTC
CASGLEGTGANVLTF
>TRBJ2-2|TRBV13|NA|TRBD1
TGTGCCAGCAGCTATACAGGGGGCGCGAACACCGGGGAGCTGTTTTTT
CASSYTGGANTGELFF
>TRBJ2-1|TRBV7-2|many|TRBD2
TGTGCCAGCAGCCCCGGGACTAGCGTGAATGAGCAGTTCTTC
CASSPGTSVNEQFF
>TRBJ1-1|TRBV4-3|NA|NA
TGCGCCAGCAGCCATCTCCTTGGGGGTGTGAACACTGAAGCTTTCTTT
CASSHLLGGVNTEAFF
>TRBJ2-5|TRBV7-9|NA|NA
TGTGCCAGCAGCTCCGCACAATCCGGGGTACGAGGGACCCAGTACTTC
CASSSAQSGVRGTQYF
>TRBJ2-1|TRBV20-1|many|TRBD2
TGCAGTGCCCGAAAACCGGGACTAGCGGGGGAGCAGTTCTTC
CSARKPGLAGEQFF
>TRBJ2-5|TRBV28|many|TRBD1
TGTGCCAGCAGTTCCCCGACAGGGTCCAGGGAGACCCAGTACTTC
CASSSPTGSRETQYF
>TRBJ2-3|TRBV10-3|many|NA
TGTGCCATCAGTGAGATCTCGGATACGCAGTATTTT
CAISEISDTQYF
>TRBJ2-1|TRBV20-1|NA|TRBD2
TGCAGTGCTAGTATAACGGGACTAGCGGTAAATCAGCAGTTCTTC
CSASITGLAVNQQFF